A selection of T cell receptor beta chains follows, all from one sample in a study of shared clonotypes between healthy human individuals. Sequencing used immunoSEQ multiplex PCR; TCRdb keeps in-frame clones, though not all of them. This sample has under 1 million clones; approximately 92% occur once, and the top ten carry less than 25%. Source material: naive CD8+ T cells sorted from blood. Receptor source: a man aged 25-45 years in good health. CDR3s include the opening cysteine and the closing phenylalanine or tryptophan. D genes are given only for firm matches. Clone size, where shown, is once, few, many, or a class for clones that have expanded.

V gene	J gene	D gene	clone size	CDR3 protein	CDR3 DNA
TRBV28	TRBJ2-3	.	.	CASTLPRWGSTDTQYF	TGTGCCAGCACCCTCCCGAGGTGGGGTAGCACAGATACGCAGTATTTT
TRBV28	TRBJ1-2	.	.	CASSFPGGSYGYTF	TGTGCCAGCAGTTTTCCGGGAGGAAGCTATGGCTACACCTTC
TRBV7-9	TRBJ2-2	TRBD1	.	CASKSNRGSTGELFF	TGTGCCAGCAAGTCGAACAGGGGGAGCACCGGGGAGCTGTTTTTT
TRBV9	TRBJ2-7	.	.	CASSKEETGYVWEQYF	TGTGCCAGCAGCAAAGAAGAGACAGGATACGTGTGGGAGCAGTACTTC
TRBV1	TRBJ2-4	.	.	CTSSQLSGPGNIQYF	TGCACCAGCAGCCAACTTAGCGGACCTGGCAACATTCAGTACTTC
TRBV27	TRBJ1-1	.	.	CASSFGGADTEAFF	TGTGCCAGCAGTTTTGGGGGGGCAGACACTGAAGCTTTCTTT
TRBV6-5	TRBJ2-7	TRBD1	.	CASSYSGTAVTYEQYF	TGTGCCAGCAGTTACTCAGGGACAGCCGTAACCTACGAGCAGTACTTC
TRBV4-1	TRBJ2-5	TRBD2	.	CASSQVVGLAGRETQYF	TGCGCCAGCAGCCAAGTAGTTGGACTAGCGGGAAGGGAGACCCAGTACTTC
TRBV30	TRBJ1-2	.	.	CAWSVRRGYGYTF	TGTGCCTGGAGTGTACGCAGGGGCTATGGCTACACCTTC
TRBV27	TRBJ1-3	TRBD1	.	CASRRMTGAGNTIYF	TGTGCCAGCAGGAGAATGACAGGGGCTGGAAACACCATATATTTT
TRBV5-8	TRBJ1-5	.	once	CASSWGGRRQPQHF	TGTGCCAGCAGCTGGGGGGGGCGAAGACAGCCCCAGCATTTT
TRBV7-9	TRBJ2-1	TRBD2	.	CASSTRLAGADEQFF	TGTGCCAGCAGCACAAGACTAGCGGGAGCGGATGAGCAGTTCTTC
TRBV5-8	TRBJ1-4	.	.	CASSRGGSNEKLFF	TGTGCCAGCAGCCGAGGGGGGTCTAATGAAAAACTGTTTTTT
TRBV7-2	TRBJ2-7	TRBD1	once	CASSSHSDRGTYEQYF	TGTGCCAGCAGCTCACATTCGGACAGGGGGACCTACGAGCAGTACTTC
TRBV11-2	TRBJ2-1	.	.	CASSSVTGLSYNEQFF	TGTGCCAGCAGCTCGGTAACAGGGCTCAGCTACAATGAGCAGTTCTTC
TRBV27	TRBJ2-7	TRBD1	.	CASSGRTGASRYEQYF	TGTGCCAGCAGTGGGAGGACAGGGGCGTCACGCTACGAGCAGTACTTC
TRBV27	TRBJ2-1	.	.	CASSLKPAYNEQFF	TGTGCCAGCAGTTTAAAGCCCGCCTACAATGAGCAGTTCTTC
TRBV27	TRBJ2-3	TRBD1	.	CASSSRGLGPDTQYF	TGTGCCAGCAGTTCGAGGGGGCTAGGCCCAGATACGCAGTATTTT
TRBV7-9	TRBJ2-7	.	.	CASSSFSYEQYF	TGTGCCAGCAGCTCTTTTTCCTACGAGCAGTACTTC
TRBV9	TRBJ2-1	TRBD2	.	CASSGLAGRYNEQFF	TGTGCCAGCAGCGGACTAGCGGGCCGCTACAATGAGCAGTTCTTC
TRBV11-2	TRBJ2-1	TRBD2	.	CASSQGTSRGSNEQFF	TGTGCCAGCAGCCAGGGGACTAGCAGGGGGTCCAATGAGCAGTTCTTC
TRBV5-1	TRBJ2-7	.	few	CASSPDSSYEQYF	TGCGCCAGCAGCCCGGACAGCTCCTACGAGCAGTACTTC
TRBV27	TRBJ1-5	TRBD1	.	CASSVGQGWRGNQPQHF	TGTGCCAGCAGTGTCGGACAGGGTTGGCGGGGCAATCAGCCCCAGCATTTT
TRBV9	TRBJ2-7	.	.	CASGRGDEQYF	TGTGCCAGCGGCAGGGGAGACGAGCAGTACTTC
TRBV11-2	TRBJ1-1	.	.	CASSLLLSGEAFF	TGTGCCAGCAGCTTATTGCTCTCGGGTGAAGCTTTCTTT
TRBV28	TRBJ2-2	TRBD1	.	CASSALQGAYTGELFF	TGTGCCAGCAGTGCCCTACAGGGGGCTTACACCGGGGAGCTGTTTTTT
TRBV27	TRBJ2-7	.	once	CASSPSPRRLGYEQYF	TGTGCCAGCAGCCCTAGTCCTCGGAGGCTAGGGTACGAGCAGTACTTC
TRBV6-1	TRBJ2-7	TRBD1	.	CAAFDGTGHYEQYF	TGTGCCGCGTTTGACGGGACAGGACATTACGAGCAGTACTTC
TRBV27	TRBJ1-1	.	.	CASSLGGYSNTEAFF	TGTGCCAGCAGTTTGGGGGGTTATTCGAACACTGAAGCTTTCTTT
TRBV6-5	TRBJ2-1	TRBD1	.	CASSYSTGQDYNEQFF	TGTGCCAGCAGTTACTCGACGGGACAGGACTACAATGAGCAGTTCTTC
TRBV4-1	TRBJ2-2	TRBD2	.	CASSHQLAVRTGELFF	TGCGCCAGCAGCCACCAGCTAGCGGTACGCACCGGGGAGCTGTTTTTT
TRBV13	TRBJ2-7	.	once	CASSRNRGTVSSYEQYF	TGTGCCAGCAGCCGAAACAGAGGGACGGTCAGCTCCTACGAGCAGTACTTC
TRBV4-1	TRBJ2-2	.	.	CASSQFENTGELFF	TGCGCCAGCAGCCAATTTGAGAACACCGGGGAGCTGTTTTTT
TRBV29-1	TRBJ2-6	TRBD1	.	CSVVTGTGANVLTF	TGCAGCGTGGTGACAGGGACCGGGGCCAACGTCCTGACTTTC
TRBV11-2	TRBJ1-1	.	.	CASSLIVNTEAFF	TGTGCCAGCAGCTTGATAGTGAACACTGAAGCTTTCTTT
TRBV7-6	TRBJ1-1	.	.	CASSLYSNTEAFF	TGTGCCAGCAGCTTATACAGCAACACTGAAGCTTTCTTT
TRBV27	TRBJ2-7	.	.	CASSTLWGERSYEQYF	TGTGCCAGCAGCACGCTGTGGGGGGAGCGCTCCTACGAGCAGTACTTC
TRBV30	TRBJ2-7	.	.	CAIRGEGFYEQYF	TGTGCTATAAGAGGAGAGGGTTTTTACGAGCAGTACTTC
TRBV6-1	TRBJ1-2	.	.	CASSGRGTSDGYTF	TGTGCCAGCAGCGGTCGGGGAACTAGTGATGGCTACACCTTC
TRBV4-1	TRBJ2-2	.	.	CASSQVGGTGELFF	TGCGCCAGCAGCCAAGTAGGGGGAACCGGGGAGCTGTTTTTT
TRBV7-8	TRBJ1-4	.	.	CASSLVDEKLFF	TGTGCCAGCAGCTTAGTTGACGAAAAACTGTTTTTT
TRBV14	TRBJ2-3	.	.	CASSQQRQTDTQYF	TGTGCCAGCAGCCAACAGCGGCAGACAGATACGCAGTATTTT
TRBV7-2	TRBJ2-1	.	.	CASSLDGGEQFF	TGTGCCAGCAGCTTAGATGGGGGTGAGCAGTTCTTC
TRBV29-1	TRBJ1-4	.	.	CSVEEDGEKLFF	TGCAGCGTTGAGGAGGACGGCGAAAAACTGTTTTTT
TRBV15	TRBJ2-5	TRBD1	.	CATSSPVGTGEETQYF	TGTGCCACCAGCAGCCCTGTGGGGACAGGGGAAGAGACCCAGTACTTC
TRBV7-9	TRBJ2-1	.	once	CASSPGNVEEQFF	TGTGCCAGCAGCCCCGGAAACGTGGAGGAGCAGTTCTTC
TRBV7-2	TRBJ1-5	.	few	CASTQGLGSQPQHF	TGTGCCAGCACCCAGGGCCTAGGGAGTCAGCCCCAGCATTTT
TRBV7-6	TRBJ2-5	TRBD1	.	CASSLGRDRQQETQYF	TGTGCCAGCAGCTTAGGCCGGGACAGACAGCAAGAGACCCAGTACTTC
TRBV6-5	TRBJ2-2	TRBD1	.	CASSQGAVLTGELFF	TGTGCCAGCAGCCAGGGGGCCGTTCTCACCGGGGAGCTGTTTTTT
TRBV11-3	TRBJ2-1	TRBD1	.	CASSPRGTGPYNEQFF	TGTGCCAGCAGCCCTCGGGGGACAGGTCCGTACAATGAGCAGTTCTTC
TRBV9	TRBJ2-7	TRBD1	.	CASSARTGDHEQYF	TGTGCCAGCAGCGCGAGGACAGGGGATCACGAGCAGTACTTC
TRBV15	TRBJ2-2	.	.	CATSRGRESGELFF	TGTGCCACCAGCAGAGGAAGGGAAAGCGGGGAGCTGTTTTTT
TRBV6-5	TRBJ2-1	.	.	CASKGWVESEQFF	TGTGCCAGCAAGGGATGGGTGGAAAGTGAGCAGTTCTTC
TRBV27	TRBJ2-1	.	.	CASTPMGGDEQFF	TGTGCCAGCACCCCAATGGGGGGCGATGAGCAGTTCTTC
TRBV7-9	TRBJ2-7	.	.	CASSSYRTTSYEQYF	TGTGCCAGCAGCTCATACAGGACCACCTCCTACGAGCAGTACTTC
TRBV7-9	TRBJ2-7	TRBD1	.	CASSLGAPQGAYEQYF	TGTGCCAGCAGCTTAGGAGCCCCCCAGGGGGCTTACGAGCAGTACTTC
TRBV27	TRBJ1-5	.	.	CASSLGPGLNQPQHF	TGTGCCAGCAGTTTGGGCCCAGGTCTCAATCAGCCCCAGCATTTT